This T cell receptor (beta chain) stems from a study of blood T cells in healthy people across ages. Per the germline V gene, CDR1 is SNHLY and CDR2 is FYNNEI. This CDR3 region has 16 residues. A second PCR of about 6 to 11 cycles used a sample-barcoded 5' primer and a J-beta primer mix. TCRdb passed the 5' RACE reads through MiXCR, listing each CDR3 protein once. This table holds 1.5 million to 2 million distinct CDR3 sequences, 28% found once. This sequence originates from a young woman in good health. This chain uses TRBV2 with TRBJ2-5; 10 bases are a match to TRBD1. The DNA end is more similar to TRBJ2-1, so the J call may be wrong. Sequencing was done on a sample of blood. The CDR3 loop is CASRAGTGVREETQFF. Written as DNA, the CDR3 is TGTGCCAGCAGAGCCGGGACAGGGGTGCGTGAAGAGACCCAGTTCTTC.